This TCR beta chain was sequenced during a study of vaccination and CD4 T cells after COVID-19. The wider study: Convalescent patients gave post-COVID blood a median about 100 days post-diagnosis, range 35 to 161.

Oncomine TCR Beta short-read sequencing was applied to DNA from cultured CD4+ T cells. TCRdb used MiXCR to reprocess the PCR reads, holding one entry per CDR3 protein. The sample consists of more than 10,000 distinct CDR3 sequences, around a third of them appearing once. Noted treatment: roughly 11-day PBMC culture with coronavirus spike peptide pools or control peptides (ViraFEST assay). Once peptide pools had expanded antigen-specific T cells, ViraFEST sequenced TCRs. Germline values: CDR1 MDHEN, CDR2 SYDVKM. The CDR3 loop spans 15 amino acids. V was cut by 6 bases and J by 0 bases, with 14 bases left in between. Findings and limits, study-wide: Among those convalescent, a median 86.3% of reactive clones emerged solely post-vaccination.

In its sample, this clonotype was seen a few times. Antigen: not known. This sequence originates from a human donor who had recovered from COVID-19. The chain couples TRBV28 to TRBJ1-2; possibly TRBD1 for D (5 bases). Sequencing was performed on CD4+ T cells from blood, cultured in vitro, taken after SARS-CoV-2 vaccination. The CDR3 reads CASSAYRRANYGYTF. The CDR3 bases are TGTGCCAGCAGCGCCTACAGGCGAGCTAACTATGGCTACACCTTC.